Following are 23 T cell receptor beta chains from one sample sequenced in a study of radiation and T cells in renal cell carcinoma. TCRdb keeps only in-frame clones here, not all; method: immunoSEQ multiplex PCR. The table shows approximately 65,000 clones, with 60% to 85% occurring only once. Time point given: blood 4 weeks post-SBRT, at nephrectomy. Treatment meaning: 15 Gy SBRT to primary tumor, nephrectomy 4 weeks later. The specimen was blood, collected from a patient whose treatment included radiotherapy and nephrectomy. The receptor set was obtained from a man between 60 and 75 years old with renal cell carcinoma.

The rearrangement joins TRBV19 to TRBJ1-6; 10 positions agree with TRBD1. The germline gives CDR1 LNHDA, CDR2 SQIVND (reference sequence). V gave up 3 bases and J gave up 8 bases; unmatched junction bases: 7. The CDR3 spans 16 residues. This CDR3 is CASSMDRGGLDSPLHF. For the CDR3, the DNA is TGTGCCAGTAGTATGGACAGGGGGGGCCTCGATTCACCCCTCCACTTT.

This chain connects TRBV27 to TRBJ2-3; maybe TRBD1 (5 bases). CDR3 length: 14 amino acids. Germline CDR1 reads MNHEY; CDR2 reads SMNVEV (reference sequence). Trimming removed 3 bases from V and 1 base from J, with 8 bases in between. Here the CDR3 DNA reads TGTGCCAGCAGTTTCCAGACAGGCACAGATACGCAGTATTTT. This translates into CASSFQTGTDTQYF.

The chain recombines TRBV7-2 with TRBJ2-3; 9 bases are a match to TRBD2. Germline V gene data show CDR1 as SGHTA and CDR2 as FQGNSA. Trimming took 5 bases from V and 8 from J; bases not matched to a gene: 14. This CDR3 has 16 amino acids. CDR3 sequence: CASSENAAASGVTQYF. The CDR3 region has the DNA TGTGCCAGCAGCGAGAACGCTGCCGCTAGCGGGGTTACGCAGTATTTT.

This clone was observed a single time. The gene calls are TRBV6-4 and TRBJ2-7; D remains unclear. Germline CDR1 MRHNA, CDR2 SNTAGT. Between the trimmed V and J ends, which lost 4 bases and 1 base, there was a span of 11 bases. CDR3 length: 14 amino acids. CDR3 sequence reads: CASSAYAGSYEQYF. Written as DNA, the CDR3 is TGTGCCAGCAGTGCGTACGCAGGTTCCTACGAGCAGTACTTC.

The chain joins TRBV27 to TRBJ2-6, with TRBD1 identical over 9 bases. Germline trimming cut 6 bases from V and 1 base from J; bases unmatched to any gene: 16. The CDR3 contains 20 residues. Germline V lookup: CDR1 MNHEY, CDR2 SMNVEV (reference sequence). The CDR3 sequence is CASSSDQPGQGGSGANVLTF. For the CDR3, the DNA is TGTGCCAGCAGCTCAGACCAGCCGGGACAGGGAGGGTCTGGGGCCAACGTCCTGACTTTC.

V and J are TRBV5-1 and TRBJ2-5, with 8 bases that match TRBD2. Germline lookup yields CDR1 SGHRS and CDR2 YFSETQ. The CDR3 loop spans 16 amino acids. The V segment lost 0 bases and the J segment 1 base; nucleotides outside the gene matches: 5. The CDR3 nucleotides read TGCGCCAGCAGCTTGGTGTTAGCGGGGTTCCAAGAGACCCAGTACTTC. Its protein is CASSLVLAGFQETQYF. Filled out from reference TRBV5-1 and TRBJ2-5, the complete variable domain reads KAGVTQTPRYLIKTRGQQVTLSCSPISGHRSVSWYQQTPGQGLQFLFEYFSETQRNKGNFPGRFSGRQFSNSRSEMNVSTLELGDSALYLCASSLVLAGFQETQYFGPGTRLLVL.

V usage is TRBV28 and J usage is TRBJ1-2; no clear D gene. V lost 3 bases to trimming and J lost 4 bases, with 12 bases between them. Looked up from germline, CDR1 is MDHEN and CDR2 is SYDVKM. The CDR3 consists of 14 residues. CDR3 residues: CASSFVNTGYGYTF. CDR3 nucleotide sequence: TGTGCCAGCAGTTTTGTGAACACGGGCTATGGCTACACCTTC.

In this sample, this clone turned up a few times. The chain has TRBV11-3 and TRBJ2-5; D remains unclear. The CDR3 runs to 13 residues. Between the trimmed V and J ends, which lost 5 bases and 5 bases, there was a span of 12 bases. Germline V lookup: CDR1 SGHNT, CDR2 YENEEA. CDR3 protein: CASSLHRLETQYF. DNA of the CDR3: TGTGCCAGCAGCCTCCACCGGCTGGAGACCCAGTACTTC.

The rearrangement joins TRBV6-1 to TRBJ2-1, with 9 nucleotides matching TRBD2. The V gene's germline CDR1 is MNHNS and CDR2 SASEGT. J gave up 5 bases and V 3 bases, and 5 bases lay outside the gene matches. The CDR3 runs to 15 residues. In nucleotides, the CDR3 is TGTGCCAGCAGTGAGATGCTAGCGGGAAACAATGAGCAGTTCTTC. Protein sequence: CASSEMLAGNNEQFF.

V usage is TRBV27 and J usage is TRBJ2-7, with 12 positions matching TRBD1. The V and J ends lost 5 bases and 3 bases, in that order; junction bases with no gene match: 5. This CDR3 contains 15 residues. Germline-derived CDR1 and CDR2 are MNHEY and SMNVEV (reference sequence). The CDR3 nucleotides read TGTGCCAGCAGTGGGGGGACAGGGGGCTTCTACGAGCAGTACTTC. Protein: CASSGGTGGFYEQYF.

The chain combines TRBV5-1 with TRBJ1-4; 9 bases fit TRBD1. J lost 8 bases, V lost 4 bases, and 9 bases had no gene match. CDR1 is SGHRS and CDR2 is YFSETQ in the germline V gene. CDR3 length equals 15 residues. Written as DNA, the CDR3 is TGCGCCAGCAGCCTGGGGGTACAGGGGGCGGAAAAACTGTTTTTT. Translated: CASSLGVQGAEKLFF.

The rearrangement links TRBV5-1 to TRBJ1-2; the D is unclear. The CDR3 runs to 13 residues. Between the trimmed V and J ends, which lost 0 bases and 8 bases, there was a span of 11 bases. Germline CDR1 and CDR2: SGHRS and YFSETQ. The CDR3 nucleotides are TGCGCCAGCAGCTTGGAGGAGGGAAGCGGCTACACCTTC. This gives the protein CASSLEEGSGYTF. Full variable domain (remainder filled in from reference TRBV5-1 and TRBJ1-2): KAGVTQTPRYLIKTRGQQVTLSCSPISGHRSVSWYQQTPGQGLQFLFEYFSETQRNKGNFPGRFSGRQFSNSRSEMNVSTLELGDSALYLCASSLEEGSGYTFGSGTRLTVV.

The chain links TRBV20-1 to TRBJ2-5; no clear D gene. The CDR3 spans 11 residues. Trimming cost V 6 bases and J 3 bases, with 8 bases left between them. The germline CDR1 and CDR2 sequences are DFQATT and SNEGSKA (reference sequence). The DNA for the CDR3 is TGCAGTGCCATTACCAAAGAGACCCAGTACTTC. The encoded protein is CSAITKETQYF.

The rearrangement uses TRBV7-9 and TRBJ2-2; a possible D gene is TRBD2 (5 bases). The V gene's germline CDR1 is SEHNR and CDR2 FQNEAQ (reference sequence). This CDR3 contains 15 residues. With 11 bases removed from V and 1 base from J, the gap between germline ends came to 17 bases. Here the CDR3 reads CASPLGRQNTGELFF. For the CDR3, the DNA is TGTGCCTCCCCCCTGGGGAGACAGAACACCGGGGAGCTGTTTTTT. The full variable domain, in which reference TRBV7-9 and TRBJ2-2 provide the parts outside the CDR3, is DTGVSQNPRHKITKRGQNVTFRCDPISEHNRLYWYRQTLGQGPEFLTYFQNEAQLEKSRLLSDRFSAERPKGSFSTLEIQRTEQGDSAMYLCASPLGRQNTGELFFGEGSRLTVL.

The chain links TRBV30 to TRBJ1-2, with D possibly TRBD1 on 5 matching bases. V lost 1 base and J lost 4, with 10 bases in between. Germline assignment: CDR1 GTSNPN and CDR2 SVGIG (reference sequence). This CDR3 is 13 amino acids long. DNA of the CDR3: TGTGCCTGGAGTGCGAGGGACTTCTATGGCTACACCTTC. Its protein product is CAWSARDFYGYTF.

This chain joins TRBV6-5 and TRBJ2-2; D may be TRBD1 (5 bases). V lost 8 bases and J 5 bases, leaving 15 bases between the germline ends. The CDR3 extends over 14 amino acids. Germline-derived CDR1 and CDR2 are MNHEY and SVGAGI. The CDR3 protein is CASRQIYKTGELFF. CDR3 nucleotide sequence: TGTGCCAGCCGACAGATCTATAAGACCGGGGAGCTGTTTTTT.

Written as DNA, the CDR3 is TGTGCCAGCAGCCCCGTTCCCGTAGGGTTCTATGGCTACACCTTC. Its protein product is CASSPVPVGFYGYTF. The chain employs TRBV7-2 and TRBJ1-2; D is uncertain. The CDR3 is 15 residues long. Deletions cut 5 bases from V and 4 bases from J, with 17 bases between. CDR1 SGHTA and CDR2 FQGNSA come from the germline V gene.

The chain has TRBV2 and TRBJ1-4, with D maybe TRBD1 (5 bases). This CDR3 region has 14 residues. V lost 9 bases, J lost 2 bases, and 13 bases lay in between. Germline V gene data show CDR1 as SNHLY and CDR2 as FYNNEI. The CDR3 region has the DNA TGTGCCAGTTCGCAGGGAAGCACTAATGAAAAACTGTTTTTT. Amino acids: CASSQGSTNEKLFF.

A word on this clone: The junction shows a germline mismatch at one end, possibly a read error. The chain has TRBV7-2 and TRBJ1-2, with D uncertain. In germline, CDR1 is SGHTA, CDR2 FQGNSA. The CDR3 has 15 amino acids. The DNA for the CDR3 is TGTGCCAGCAGCTCGGGCCAGGTGCCTAACGATGGCTACACCTTC. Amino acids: CASSSGQVPNDGYTF.

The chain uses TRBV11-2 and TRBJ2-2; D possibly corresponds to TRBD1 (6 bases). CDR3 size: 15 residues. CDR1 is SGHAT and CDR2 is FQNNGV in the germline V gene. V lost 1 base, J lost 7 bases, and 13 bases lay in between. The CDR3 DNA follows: TGTGCCAGCAGCTTAGGGGACATCCAAAGCGGGGAGCTGTTTTTT. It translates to CASSLGDIQSGELFF.

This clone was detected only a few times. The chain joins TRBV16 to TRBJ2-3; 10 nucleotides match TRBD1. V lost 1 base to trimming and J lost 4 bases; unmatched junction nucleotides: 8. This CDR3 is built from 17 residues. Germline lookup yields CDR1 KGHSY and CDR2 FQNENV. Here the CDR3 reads CASSQLLGTGVADTQYF. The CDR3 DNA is TGTGCCAGCAGCCAATTGCTGGGGACAGGGGTGGCAGATACGCAGTATTTT.

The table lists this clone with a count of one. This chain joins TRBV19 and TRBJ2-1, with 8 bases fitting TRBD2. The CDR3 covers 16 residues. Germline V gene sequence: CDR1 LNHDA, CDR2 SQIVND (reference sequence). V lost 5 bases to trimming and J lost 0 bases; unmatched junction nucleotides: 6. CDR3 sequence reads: CASSFLGGGSYNEQFF. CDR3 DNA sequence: TGTGCCAGTAGTTTCCTCGGGGGGGGCTCCTACAATGAGCAGTTCTTC.

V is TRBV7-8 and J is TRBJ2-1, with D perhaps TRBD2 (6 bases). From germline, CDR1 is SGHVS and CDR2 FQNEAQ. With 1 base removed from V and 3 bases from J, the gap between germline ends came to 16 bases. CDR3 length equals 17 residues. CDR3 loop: CASSLEARETNYNEQFF. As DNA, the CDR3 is TGTGCCAGCAGCTTAGAGGCCCGGGAGACCAACTACAATGAGCAGTTCTTC.